The 15 T cell receptor beta chains reported below all come from one sample, sequenced in a study of cytomegalovirus exposure and HLA in healthy donors. Data came from immunoSEQ multiplex PCR; TCRdb stores just in-frame clones and leaves some out. The sample includes 100,000 to 150,000 clones, approximately 94% of them seen just once. Sequencing was done on a sample of PBMCs. Source of these receptors: a woman between 18 and 29 years old in good health and CMV-seronegative.

The genes are TRBV19 and TRBJ1-2; 8 bases are a match to TRBD1. Trimming at V came to 5 bases and at J to 4 bases, leaving 6 bases not matched to a gene. Germline CDR1 reads LNHDA; CDR2 reads SQIVND (reference sequence). This CDR3 region has 14 residues. As DNA, the CDR3 is TGTGCCAGTAGTCCAGGGGGCGCAAGCTATGGCTACACCTTC. As protein: CASSPGGASYGYTF.

The rearrangement links TRBV6-1 to TRBJ1-5; possible D gene TRBD1, 6 bases. This CDR3 spans 15 amino acids. V gave up 3 bases and J gave up 1 base, with 10 bases separating them. CDR1 and CDR2 from the germline V gene are MNHNS and SASEGT. CDR3 region: CASSDSTGSNQPQHF. CDR3 DNA: TGTGCCAGCAGTGATTCTACAGGGAGCAATCAGCCCCAGCATTTT.

V and J are TRBV28 and TRBJ1-3; TRBD1 might be the D (5 bases). CDR3 length: 15 residues. Between the trimmed V and J ends, which lost 9 bases and 5 bases, there was a span of 20 bases. Germline CDR1 and CDR2: MDHEN and SYDVKM. This chain's CDR3 is CASGGSGTLRNTIYF. The CDR3 DNA sequence: TGTGCCAGTGGGGGTTCAGGGACTTTGAGAAACACCATATATTTT. Complete variable domain (other parts from reference TRBV28 and TRBJ1-3): DVKVTQSSRYLVKRTGEKVFLECVQDMDHENMFWYRQDPGLGLRLIYFSYDVKMKEKGDIPEGYSVSREKKERFSLILESASTNQTSMYLCASGGSGTLRNTIYFGEGSWLTVV.

J is TRBJ1-5 and V is TRBV6-1; tentative D call: TRBD1 (6 bases). Germline CDR1 and CDR2: MNHNS and SASEGT. The CDR3 is 14 amino acids. V was pared by 7 bases and J by 2 bases, with 12 bases between. This chain's CDR3 is CASKPGQRNQPQHF. In nucleotides, the CDR3 is TGTGCCAGCAAGCCCGGACAGCGCAATCAGCCCCAGCATTTT.

This chain's CDR3 is CASSVGTALTGELFF. In nucleotides, the CDR3 is TGTGCCAGCAGTGTGGGGACAGCACTTACCGGGGAGCTGTTTTTT. The rearrangement joins TRBV2 to TRBJ2-2; 7 bases align to TRBD1. J was trimmed by 5 bases and V by 4 bases; bases with no gene match: 7. CDR3 size: 15 residues. Germline V gives CDR1 SNHLY, CDR2 FYNNEI.

The chain links TRBV6-4 to TRBJ2-3, with TRBD2 matching 7 bases. V gave up 5 bases and J gave up 2 bases; unmatched junction bases: 4. The CDR3 runs 14 residues. CDR1 and CDR2 (germline): MRHNA, SNTAGT. CDR3 residues: CASSPSGNTDTQYF. The CDR3 nucleotides are TGTGCCAGCAGTCCTAGCGGAAACACAGATACGCAGTATTTT.

J is TRBJ1-5 and V is TRBV25-1, with 7 bases identical to TRBD1. The CDR3 extends over 13 amino acids. Trimming took 1 base from V and 7 from J; bases not matched to a gene: 1. Germline V gene lookup returns CDR1 MGHDK and CDR2 SYGVNS. The DNA for the CDR3 is TGTGCCAGCAGTGAATCAGGGGGGCAGCCCCAGCATTTT. It encodes CASSESGGQPQHF.

This clone has only a few counts. This chain joins TRBV5-6 and TRBJ2-3, with D perhaps TRBD2 (6 bases). The germline V gene has CDR1 SGHDT and CDR2 YYEEEE. The CDR3 is made up of 17 amino acids. The V gene lost 5 bases and the J gene lost 0 bases, with 19 bases spanning the gap. The CDR3 here is CASSLGGTGLSTDTQYF. The CDR3 nucleotides read TGTGCCAGCAGTCTTGGGGGGACGGGCCTCAGCACAGATACGCAGTATTTT.

The chain combines TRBV28 with TRBJ1-1, with a possible D match to TRBD1 (5 bases). Trimming pared 5 bases from V and 6 bases from J, leaving 16 bases between. Germline V gene sequence: CDR1 MDHEN, CDR2 SYDVKM. This CDR3 has 14 residues. The CDR3 bases are TGTGCCAGCAGTATGCCGGCGGGGACCTCTGAAGCTTTCTTT. This translates into CASSMPAGTSEAFF. Combining the CDR3 with reference TRBV28 and TRBJ1-1 gives the whole variable domain DVKVTQSSRYLVKRTGEKVFLECVQDMDHENMFWYRQDPGLGLRLIYFSYDVKMKEKGDIPEGYSVSREKKERFSLILESASTNQTSMYLCASSMPAGTSEAFFGQGTRLTVV.

The chain links TRBV7-6 to TRBJ1-1, with D possibly being TRBD1 (6 bases). V was shortened by 1 base and J by 2 bases, with 11 bases between the two germline ends. The CDR3 extends over 15 amino acids. Germline V lookup: CDR1 SGHVS, CDR2 FNYEAQ. The CDR3 is CASSLGDTINTEAFF. The CDR3 DNA reads TGTGCCAGCAGCTTAGGGGACACAATAAACACTGAAGCTTTCTTT.

The rearrangement uses TRBV5-1 and TRBJ1-3; D remains unclear. Deletions cut 4 bases from V and 0 bases from J, with 5 bases between. The CDR3 is 13 amino acids. The germline V gene encodes CDR1 SGHRS and CDR2 YFSETQ. The CDR3 protein is CASSIYSGNTIYF. The CDR3 DNA is TGCGCCAGCAGCATATACTCTGGAAACACCATATATTTT.

The V call is TRBV5-6, the J call TRBJ1-5; D not resolved. Germline loops: CDR1 SGHDT, CDR2 YYEEEE. This CDR3 region has 12 residues. Between the trimmed V and J ends, which lost 4 bases and 5 bases, there was a span of 7 bases. The CDR3 coding sequence is TGTGCCAGCAGCCTTAATGATCAGCCCCAGCATTTT. This encodes CASSLNDQPQHF.

The chain joins TRBV7-2 to TRBJ2-1; perhaps TRBD2 as D (6 bases). Germline V lookup: CDR1 SGHTA, CDR2 FQGNSA. V lost 1 base and J 8 bases, leaving 12 bases between the germline ends. The CDR3 is 14 residues long. CDR3 nucleotides: TGTGCCAGCAGCTTAGATGTGGCGGGGTATGAGCAGTTCTTC. Translating it yields CASSLDVAGYEQFF.

V gene TRBV6-1 combines with J gene TRBJ1-2; 7 bases line up with TRBD1. With V trimmed by 8 bases and J by 3 bases, 6 bases remained unmatched. This CDR3 is built from 13 residues. Germline V CDR1 and CDR2: MNHNS, SASEGT. As DNA, the CDR3 is TGTGCCAGCCCCGGACAGGAGTACTATGGCTACACCTTC. Amino acid sequence: CASPGQEYYGYTF.

V usage is TRBV4-1 and J usage is TRBJ2-2, with D maybe TRBD1 (5 bases). CDR1 is MGHRA and CDR2 is YSYEKL in the germline V gene. This CDR3 has 18 residues. V lost 0 bases, J lost 0 bases, and 14 bases lay in between. The CDR3 bases are TGCGCCAGCAGCCAAGAGCCCCCCGGACAAACGAACACCGGGGAGCTGTTTTTT. It encodes CASSQEPPGQTNTGELFF.